This T cell receptor (beta chain) was obtained from a study of early T cells in non-severe SARS-CoV-2 infection. From the 5' RACE reads, TCRdb called clonotypes with MiXCR, one entry per CDR3 protein. The sample records some 81,000 distinct CDR3 sequences, over 8.5% being singletons. Germline assignment: CDR1 LNHNV and CDR2 YYDKDF (reference sequence). The V and J ends lost 1 base and 4 bases, in that order; junction bases with no gene match: 2. This CDR3 is 14 amino acids long. This clonotype was observed at least ten times. The sample consisted of whole blood. This sequence originates from an adult who was a healthcare worker with PCR-confirmed SARS-CoV-2 infection or an uninfected control (not recorded which). V and J are TRBV15 and TRBJ2-3, with 7 nucleotides matching TRBD1. The CDR3: CATSRGQGSDTQYF. CDR3 nucleotide sequence: TGTGCCACCAGCAGAGGACAGGGTTCAGATACGCAGTATTTT.